A selection of T cell receptor beta chains follows, all from one sample in a study of CD8+ T cells in alopecia areata. Only in-frame clones appear in the TCRdb table, and some are missing; sequencing was by immunoSEQ multiplex PCR. The sample lists around 250,000 clones; under 70% were seen once. The source material was CD4+ T cells sorted from blood, sampled at week 0. These receptors were obtained from a human donor with alopecia areata. Each CDR3 is given with its conserved first and last residue. The D gene is left open where the match is weak. Size is omitted from some rows. Given values are once, few, many or a class for expanded clones.

>few|TRBJ1-6|NA|TRBV29-1
TGCAGCGTTGAAGATTCCGTGCCAGGATCACCCCTCCACTTT
CSVEDSVPGSPLHF
>once|TRBJ2-6|TRBD1|TRBV30
TGTGCCTGGAGTAGACTCGCAGGGGGCTCTGGGGCCAACGTCCTGACTTTC
CAWSRLAGGSGANVLTF
>once|TRBJ1-6|NA|TRBV6-5
TGTGCCTGCAGGACGGGTCATAATTCACCCCTCCACTTT
CACRTGHNSPLHF
>few|TRBJ1-2|TRBD1|TRBV7-9
TGTGCCAGCATCCGGACAGGCGGATCCTATGGCTACACCTTC
CASIRTGGSYGYTF
>NA|TRBJ1-6|NA|TRBV7-2
TGTGCCAGCAGCTTTGTCGGAGTGGAGAATTCACCCCTCCACTTT
CASSFVGVENSPLHF
>NA|TRBJ1-1|NA|TRBV7-9
TGTGCCAGCAGCTCACAGACGAACACTGAAGCTTTCTTT
CASSSQTNTEAFF
>NA|TRBJ1-2|NA|TRBV5-5
TGTGCCAGCAGCTTGACAGGCTTCCCCAACTATGGCTACACCTTC
CASSLTGFPNYGYTF
>NA|TRBJ2-3|NA|TRBV4-1
TGCGCCAGCAGCCGGTTAGAGACCCTCACAGATACGCAGTATTTT
CASSRLETLTDTQYF
>few|TRBJ2-1|NA|TRBV5-6
TGTGCCAGCAACTTGGGAAGGACTGATATCAATGAGCAGTTCTTC
CASNLGRTDINEQFF
>NA|TRBJ2-7|NA|TRBV2
TGTGCCAGCAGTGAAGGCAGGTGGAGTTACGAGCAGTACTTC
CASSEGRWSYEQYF
>few|TRBJ2-3|NA|TRBV29-1
TGCAGCATCGGGACGGCGGTTTGGAACACAGATACGCAGTATTTT
CSIGTAVWNTDTQYF
>few|TRBJ2-3|TRBD2|TRBV27
TGTGCCAGCAGTCCCAGACTAGCGGGGGGGCATCGGACAGATACGCAGTATTTT
CASSPRLAGGHRTDTQYF
>few|TRBJ2-3|NA|TRBV4-3
TGCGCCAGCAGCACGACAGGTTCTCACACAGATACGCAGTATTTT
CASSTTGSHTDTQYF
>NA|TRBJ2-7|NA|TRBV27
TGTGCCAGCAGTTTATCGGTTAGCGCCCCTTCCTACGAGCAGTACTTC
CASSLSVSAPSYEQYF
>NA|TRBJ2-3|NA|TRBV5-1
TGCGCCAGCAGCTTGGCCGATAGAGGAGATACGCAGTATTTT
CASSLADRGDTQYF
>NA|TRBJ1-5|NA|TRBV18
TGTGCCAGCTCATCTGACCGTAATCAGCCCCAGCATTTT
CASSSDRNQPQHF
>once|TRBJ1-2|NA|TRBV7-2
TGTGCCAGCAGCGCGGACAGTGTTTATGGCTACACCTTC
CASSADSVYGYTF
>NA|TRBJ1-6|TRBD1|TRBV15
TGTGCCACCAGCAGACGACAGGGAAATTCACCCCTCCACTTT
CATSRRQGNSPLHF
>NA|TRBJ2-7|NA|TRBV5-1
TGCGCCAGCAGCAATCGACAGTCCTACGAGCAGTACTTC
CASSNRQSYEQYF
>NA|TRBJ2-3|NA|TRBV7-9
TGTGCCAGCAGCTTAGTTGGTACAGCGACAGATACGCAGTATTTT
CASSLVGTATDTQYF
>NA|TRBJ1-2|NA|TRBV29-1
TGCAGCGTTGATTATGAGCCGAACTATGGCTACACCTTC
CSVDYEPNYGYTF
>NA|TRBJ2-5|TRBD2|TRBV7-2
TGTGCCAGCAGCGGACTAGCGAACCCTCAAGAGACCCAGTACTTC
CASSGLANPQETQYF
>NA|TRBJ1-2|NA|TRBV6-6
TGTGCCAGCACCCCGGAGGCCTACTATGGCTACACCTTC
CASTPEAYYGYTF
>NA|TRBJ1-1|NA|TRBV4-1
TGCGCCAGCAGCCAGCTCATGAACACTGAAGCTTTCTTT
CASSQLMNTEAFF
>NA|TRBJ2-3|TRBD2|TRBV4-1
TGCGCCAGCAGCCGTCTTCCCGCGGGGGGGAGCACAGATACGCAGTATTTT
CASSRLPAGGSTDTQYF
>few|TRBJ2-5|NA|TRBV5-1
TGCGCCAGCAGCTTGGAGCAAGAGACCCAGTACTTC
CASSLEQETQYF
>NA|TRBJ1-6|TRBD1|TRBV30
TGTGCCTCCTCCGGACAGGAAAGCTCCTATAATTCACCCCTCCACTTT
CASSGQESSYNSPLHF
>NA|TRBJ2-1|TRBD2|TRBV5-1
TGCGCCAGCAGCTTGGGCCTAGCGGGAAGTTACTCCTACAATGAGCAGTTCTTC
CASSLGLAGSYSYNEQFF
>NA|TRBJ2-5|NA|TRBV29-1
TGCAGCGTTCTCGGAGGAGACGGCGAGACCCAGTACTTC
CSVLGGDGETQYF
>NA|TRBJ1-5|TRBD1|TRBV29-1
TGCAGCGGCAGACAGGGGAATCAGCCCCAGCATTTT
CSGRQGNQPQHF
>NA|TRBJ1-1|NA|TRBV18
TGTGCCAGCTCCGCCGGGACAACTAACACTGAAGCTTTCTTT
CASSAGTTNTEAFF
>few|TRBJ2-5|NA|TRBV7-2
TGTGCCAGCAGCGTGTCGGAGACCCAGTACTTC
CASSVSETQYF
>NA|TRBJ2-2|NA|TRBV30
TGTGCCTGGAGTCCCTCGTTACATAACACCGGGGAGCTGTTTTTT
CAWSPSLHNTGELFF
>NA|TRBJ1-2|NA|TRBV25-1
TGTGCCAGCTTCGGGACATCTAATAACTATGGCTACACCTTC
CASFGTSNNYGYTF
>once|TRBJ2-5|NA|TRBV10-3
TGTGCCATTTCCGAAGGCTCCCTGGAGACCCAGTACTTC
CAISEGSLETQYF
>NA|TRBJ1-2|TRBD1|TRBV19
TGTGCCAGTAGTACTCAGGGGGACTATGGCTACACCTTC
CASSTQGDYGYTF
>NA|TRBJ2-4|NA|TRBV25-1
TGTGCCAGCAGTGATGGCGGAGCCCTTGGCAAAAACATTCAGTACTTC
CASSDGGALGKNIQYF
>NA|TRBJ1-1|NA|TRBV30
TGTGCCTGGAGTGATCAGGGTAACACTGAAGCTTTCTTT
CAWSDQGNTEAFF
>few|TRBJ1-5|NA|TRBV30
TGTGCCTATAAGGGGGGCTCAGGCAATCAGCCCCAGCATTTT
CAYKGGSGNQPQHF
>NA|TRBJ2-1|NA|TRBV7-8
TGTGCCAGCAGCTTAGCCGCAGGCTACAATGAGCAGTTCTTC
CASSLAAGYNEQFF
>NA|TRBJ2-1|NA|TRBV5-4
TGTGCCAGCAGCTTGGCCGGCCGGGGTGAGCAGTTCTTC
CASSLAGRGEQFF
>NA|TRBJ1-1|NA|TRBV29-1
TGCAGCGTTGGGGTTGAGGCCTGGGGCACTGAAGCTTTCTTT
CSVGVEAWGTEAFF
>NA|TRBJ2-5|TRBD1|TRBV5-1
TGCGCCAGCAGCTACAGGGGGCCACAAGAGACCCAGTACTTC
CASSYRGPQETQYF
>NA|TRBJ1-5|TRBD1|TRBV10-3
TGTGCCATCAGCCCGACAGGGGGCAGGAGCAATCAGCCCCAGCATTTT
CAISPTGGRSNQPQHF
>few|TRBJ2-5|NA|TRBV19
TGTGCCAGTAGTAAAATGGAGACCCAGTACTTC
CASSKMETQYF